Presented here are 11 T cell receptor beta chains from one specimen sequenced in a study of blood T cell repertoires in COVID-19. The method was immunoSEQ multiplex PCR; TCRdb's version includes in-frame clones alone and lacks a portion of them. The repertoire has approximately 130,000 clones, 75% to 90% of them found once; the top ten carry 4.3%. Sequenced sample: peripheral blood. The receptors here all came from a human donor in a cohort sampled during active COVID-19.

This clone was seen once. The genes are TRBV28 and TRBJ2-7, with D possibly matching TRBD2 (6 bases). CDR1 is MDHEN and CDR2 is SYDVKM in the germline V gene. The length of the CDR3 is 14 residues. Trimming took off 6 bases at V and 5 bases at J, with 17 bases between the two ends. The CDR3 is CASRAFGGMDEQYF. In DNA, the CDR3 is TGTGCCAGCAGGGCTTTTGGGGGGATGGACGAGCAGTACTTC.

The chain employs TRBV10-3 and TRBJ2-5; 9 positions match TRBD2. Germline CDR1 reads ENHRY; CDR2 reads SYGVKD. With 10 bases clipped from V and 2 bases from J, the junction kept 2 bases outside the gene matches. There are 12 residues in the CDR3. The CDR3 spells CASAGGQETQYF. CDR3 sequence (DNA): TGTGCCAGCGCGGGGGGGCAAGAGACCCAGTACTTC.

The gene calls are TRBV9 and TRBJ1-3, with D possibly TRBD1 on 5 matching bases. Germline V gives CDR1 SGDLS, CDR2 YYNGEE. This CDR3 comprises 15 residues. Trimming removed 3 bases at V and 9 bases at J, with 19 bases between. The CDR3 region has the DNA TGTGCCAGCAGCGAGGCACCGTCCGGGGGAGGCACCATATATTTT. This sequence encodes CASSEAPSGGGTIYF.

The chain employs TRBV3-1 (or the pseudogene TRBV3-2) and TRBJ1-4, with 10 bases lining up with TRBD1. V shed 5 bases, J shed 8 bases, and the junction held 5 bases outside the gene matches. The CDR3 is made up of 14 amino acids. Germline V gene data show CDR1 as LGHDT and CDR2 as YNNKEL (reference sequence). The CDR3 loop is CASSFRTGGEKLFF. The CDR3 nucleotides are TGTGCCAGCAGCTTCCGGACAGGGGGAGAAAAACTGTTTTTT.

This clone showed up just once. The chain couples TRBV11-3 to TRBJ1-1; TRBD1 matches 7 bases. V was pared by 5 bases and J by 7 bases, with 4 bases of the junction left unmatched. The CDR3 has 12 residues. The germline CDR1 and CDR2 sequences are SGHNT and YENEEA. CDR3 sequence: CASSLRDSEAFF. The CDR3 DNA is TGTGCCAGCAGCCTCCGGGACAGTGAAGCTTTCTTT.

In its sample, this clone was seen once. The rearrangement uses TRBV27 and TRBJ1-5; no clear D. The CDR3 is 13 amino acids. The germline V gene has CDR1 MNHEY and CDR2 SMNVEV (reference sequence). Trimming left V 2 bases short and J 9 bases short, with 11 bases between. The CDR3 DNA sequence: TGTGCCAGCAGTTTAGCTTTATCGGGGCCCCAGCATTTT. Its protein is CASSLALSGPQHF.

The V gene is TRBV5-1, the J gene TRBJ1-3; D is unclear. The CDR3 contains 14 residues. Trimming took 4 bases from V and 3 from J, leaving 11 bases between them. Germline CDR1 and CDR2: SGHRS and YFSETQ. CDR3 sequence reads: CASSPFPGGNTIYF. The DNA of the CDR3 is TGCGCCAGCAGCCCCTTCCCAGGTGGAAACACCATATATTTT.

The DNA for the CDR3 is TGTGCCAGCAGTGTGTTCGGAGTTTCCGGCAATGAGCAGTTCTTC. This encodes CASSVFGVSGNEQFF. The rearrangement joins TRBV2 to TRBJ2-1; D remains unclear. V shed 4 bases and J shed 6 bases, with 16 bases lying between them. Germline assignment: CDR1 SNHLY and CDR2 FYNNEI. This CDR3 has 15 residues.

This chain uses TRBV11-2 with TRBJ2-5; 8 positions agree with TRBD2. The CDR3 totals 15 residues. J was trimmed by 1 base and V by 5 bases; bases with no gene match: 6. CDR1 and CDR2 from the germline V gene are SGHAT and FQNNGV. CDR3 bases: TGTGCCAGCAGCCGAACCGGGACTAGCCAAGAGACCCAGTACTTC. Translating it yields CASSRTGTSQETQYF.

With regard to this clone: At one of its ends the junction is not consistent with the germline gene, which may arise from a read error. V gene TRBV5-6 combines with J gene TRBJ2-1; 9 bases match TRBD2. Germline loops: CDR1 SGHDT, CDR2 YYEEEE. The length of the CDR3 is 11 residues. The CDR3 protein is CASSLEGLAVF. The CDR3 DNA is TGTGCCAGCAGCTTGGAGGGACTAGCCGTCTTC. Drawing the rest from reference TRBV5-6 and TRBJ2-1, the complete variable domain is DAGVTQSPTHLIKTRGQQVTLRCSPKSGHDTVSWYQQALGQGPQFIFQYYEEEERQRGNFPDRFSGHQFPNYSSELNVNALLLGDSALYLCASSLEGLAVFGPGTRLTVL.

The rearrangement links TRBV9 to TRBJ2-2; no reliable D call. The germline V and J ends were trimmed by 4 bases and 8 bases, with 9 bases remaining between them. Germline assignment: CDR1 SGDLS and CDR2 YYNGEE. The CDR3 is made up of 12 amino acids. The CDR3 protein is CASSPEWGELFF. The CDR3 coding sequence is TGTGCCAGCAGCCCTGAGTGGGGGGAGCTGTTTTTT.